The T cell receptor (beta chain) described here comes from a study of T cell repertoires in cytomegalovirus infection. Study-wide background: In public TCR beta signatures, there were indications of both CMV infection and matching HLA type. The study's findings and limits: HLA-C-restricted CMV-specific TCR beta clonotypes were dominant in the ex vivo response. Cumulative public TCR beta family frequency identified CMV carriers with the relevant HLA.

Remarks on this clonotype: Its antigen is currently unknown.

In TCRdb, the reads were re-called with MiXCR into one record per CDR3 protein. Of around 550,000 distinct CDR3 sequences in the sample, 26% were seen once. The CDR3 loop spans 14 amino acids. Germline CDR1 reads SGHDN; CDR2 reads FVKESK. V trimming: 2 bases; J trimming: 7 bases; junction bases outside the gene matches: 5. The TCR originated in a human donor in good health (CMV status not recorded). Some clones in this sample may be carry-over from other donors' samples. This chain connects TRBV14 to TRBJ1-2, with 9 bases fitting TRBD1. The sequenced sample consisted of PBMCs. CDR3 nucleotide sequence: TGTGCCAGCAGCCAATGGACAGGGGCTCCTGGCTACACCTTC. Protein product: CASSQWTGAPGYTF.